The clone carrying this T cell receptor beta chain was recorded a few times. The antigen remains undetermined. The table came from immunoSEQ multiplex PCR; TCRdb's copy has only in-frame clones and leaves some out. Altogether fewer than 100,000 clones are present, approximately 82% being singletons, with the ten largest covering roughly 15%. These data originate in a study of Ad26.COV2.S vaccination and SARS-CoV-2 variants. Findings and limits, study-wide: Total responses of T cells may have been underestimated by the analyses of TCR breadth and depth. Vaccinated individuals (as opposed to placebo recipients) had higher spike-specific TCR breadth. Vaccinees reportedly had broad spike-specific CD8+ and CD4+ T cell responses.

V gave up 11 bases and J gave up 4 bases, with 9 bases separating them. CDR3 length equals 11 residues. Per germline, CDR1 LNHDA and CDR2 SQIVND (reference sequence). The source is a human donor who had recovered from COVID-19. The V and J genes are TRBV19 and TRBJ1-3; no clear D gene. The specimen comprised peripheral blood, sampled after recovery from COVID-19. The CDR3 loop reads CAARWGNTIYF. CDR3 sequence (DNA): TGTGCCGCCCGATGGGGAAACACCATATATTTT.